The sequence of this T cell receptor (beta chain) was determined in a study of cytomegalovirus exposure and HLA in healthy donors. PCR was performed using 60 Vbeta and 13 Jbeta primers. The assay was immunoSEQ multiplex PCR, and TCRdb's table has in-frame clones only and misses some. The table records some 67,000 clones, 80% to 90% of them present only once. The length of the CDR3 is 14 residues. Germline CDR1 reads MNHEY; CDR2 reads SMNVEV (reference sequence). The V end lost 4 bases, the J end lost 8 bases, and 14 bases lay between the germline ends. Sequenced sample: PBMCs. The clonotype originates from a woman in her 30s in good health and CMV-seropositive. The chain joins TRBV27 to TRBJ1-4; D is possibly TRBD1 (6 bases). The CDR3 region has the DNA TGTGCCAGCAGTTCACCAGGACAGTTCGAAAAACTGTTTTTT. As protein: CASSSPGQFEKLFF.